This TCR beta chain was captured in a study of blood T cell repertoires in COVID-19. Method: immunoSEQ multiplex PCR; TCRdb's copy keeps in-frame clones and lacks some. Of about 360,000 clones detected, around 87% appear once; the ten largest clones hold 1% to 1.5%. The CDR3 totals 15 residues. With 2 bases removed from V and 1 base from J, the gap between germline ends came to 11 bases. Germline loops: CDR1 SGHTA, CDR2 FQGNSA. The specimen sequenced was PBMCs or T cells enriched from blood (not recorded which). This chain uses TRBV7-2 with TRBJ1-1, with D perhaps matching TRBD1 (6 bases). The receptor's source is a man aged 30-40 years who had recovered from COVID-19. The CDR3 loop reads CASSLKGDPNTEAFF. The CDR3 nucleotides are TGTGCCAGCAGCTTAAAGGGGGATCCGAACACTGAAGCTTTCTTT.